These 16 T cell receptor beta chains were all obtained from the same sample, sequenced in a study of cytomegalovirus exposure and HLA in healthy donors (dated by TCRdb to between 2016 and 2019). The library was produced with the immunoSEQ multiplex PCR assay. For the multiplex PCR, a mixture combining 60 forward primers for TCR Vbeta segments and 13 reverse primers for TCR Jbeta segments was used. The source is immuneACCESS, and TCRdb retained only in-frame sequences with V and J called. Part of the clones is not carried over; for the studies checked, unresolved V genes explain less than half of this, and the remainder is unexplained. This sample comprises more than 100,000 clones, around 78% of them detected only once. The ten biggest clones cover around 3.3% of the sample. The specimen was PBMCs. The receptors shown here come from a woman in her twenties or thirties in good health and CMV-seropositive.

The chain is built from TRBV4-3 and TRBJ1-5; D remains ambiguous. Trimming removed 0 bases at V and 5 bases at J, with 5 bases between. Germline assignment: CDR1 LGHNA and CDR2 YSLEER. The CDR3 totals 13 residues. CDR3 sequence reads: CASSQDPDQPQHF. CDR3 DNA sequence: TGCGCCAGCAGCCAAGATCCAGATCAGCCCCAGCATTTT.

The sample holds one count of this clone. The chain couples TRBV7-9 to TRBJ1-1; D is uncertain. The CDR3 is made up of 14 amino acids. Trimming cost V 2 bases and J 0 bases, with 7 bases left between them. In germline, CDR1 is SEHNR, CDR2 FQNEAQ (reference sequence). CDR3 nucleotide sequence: TGTGCCAGCAGCTTAAACAGCCTGAACACTGAAGCTTTCTTT. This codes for CASSLNSLNTEAFF.

The CDR3: CASSENTLGGAFF. Here the CDR3 DNA reads TGTGCCAGCAGTGAGAACACATTGGGGGGGGCTTTCTTT. This chain uses TRBV6-1 with TRBJ1-1; TRBD1 is a possible D gene (5 bases). The CDR3 runs 13 residues. CDR1 MNHNS and CDR2 SASEGT come from the germline V gene. Between the trimmed V and J ends, which lost 3 bases and 11 bases, there was a span of 16 bases.

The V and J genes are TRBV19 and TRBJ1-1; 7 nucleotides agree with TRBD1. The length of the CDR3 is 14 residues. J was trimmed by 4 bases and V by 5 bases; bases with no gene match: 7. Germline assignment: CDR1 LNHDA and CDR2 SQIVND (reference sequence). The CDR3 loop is CASSHSTGSTEAFF. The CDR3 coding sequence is TGTGCCAGTAGTCACTCGACAGGGAGCACTGAAGCTTTCTTT.

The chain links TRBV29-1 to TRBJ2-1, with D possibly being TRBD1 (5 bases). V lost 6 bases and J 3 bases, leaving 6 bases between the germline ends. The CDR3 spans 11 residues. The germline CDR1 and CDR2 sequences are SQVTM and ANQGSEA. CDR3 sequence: CSVDSYNEQFF. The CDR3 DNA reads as TGCAGCGTCGACAGCTACAATGAGCAGTTCTTC.

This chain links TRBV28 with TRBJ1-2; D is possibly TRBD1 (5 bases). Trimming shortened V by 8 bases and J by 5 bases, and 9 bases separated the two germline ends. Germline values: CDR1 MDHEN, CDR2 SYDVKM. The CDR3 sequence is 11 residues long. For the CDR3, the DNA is TGTGCCAGCGCCGGGGGATATGGCTACACCTTC. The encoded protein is CASAGGYGYTF.

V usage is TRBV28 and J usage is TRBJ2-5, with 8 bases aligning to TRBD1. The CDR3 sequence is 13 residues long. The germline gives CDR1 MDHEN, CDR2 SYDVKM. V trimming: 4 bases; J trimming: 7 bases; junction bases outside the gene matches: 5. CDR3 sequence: CASSSGQGRTQYF. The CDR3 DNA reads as TGTGCCAGCAGTTCCGGACAGGGCAGGACCCAGTACTTC.

CDR3 region: CASSDRQGPSGYTF. DNA for the CDR3: TGTGCCAGCTCGGATCGACAGGGACCCTCCGGCTACACCTTC. This sequence joins TRBV18 and TRBJ1-2; TRBD1 matches at 7 bases. Unmatched junction bases numbered 12, after V lost 6 bases and J lost 8 bases. CDR1 is KGHSH and CDR2 is LQKENI in the germline V gene. This CDR3 is 14 amino acids long.

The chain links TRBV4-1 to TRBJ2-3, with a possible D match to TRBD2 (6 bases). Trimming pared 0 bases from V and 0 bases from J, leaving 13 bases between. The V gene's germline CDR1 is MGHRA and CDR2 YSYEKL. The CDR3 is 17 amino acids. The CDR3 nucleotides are TGCGCCAGCAGCCAAGAAACGGACTACGACAGCACAGATACGCAGTATTTT. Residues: CASSQETDYDSTDTQYF.

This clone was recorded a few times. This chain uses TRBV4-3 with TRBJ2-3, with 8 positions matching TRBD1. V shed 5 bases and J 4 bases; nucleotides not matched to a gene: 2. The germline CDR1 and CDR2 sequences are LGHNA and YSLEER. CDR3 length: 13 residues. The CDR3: CASSDRGADTQYF. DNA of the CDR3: TGCGCCAGCAGCGACAGGGGCGCAGATACGCAGTATTTT.

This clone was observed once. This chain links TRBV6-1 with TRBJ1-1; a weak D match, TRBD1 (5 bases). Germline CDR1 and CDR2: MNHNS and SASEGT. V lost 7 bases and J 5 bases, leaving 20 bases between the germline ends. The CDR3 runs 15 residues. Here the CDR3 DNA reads TGTGCCAGCACCGGAGGGGCCCAAGGTGCAACTGAAGCTTTCTTT. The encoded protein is CASTGGAQGATEAFF.

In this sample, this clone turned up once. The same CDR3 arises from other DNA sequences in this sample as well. CDR3 nucleotide sequence: TGTGCCAGCAGTTTGGGGAGCGGGGGAGGAGAGACCCAGTACTTC. Its protein product is CASSLGSGGGETQYF. The chain recombines TRBV28 with TRBJ2-5, with 8 bases matching TRBD2. With 3 bases clipped from V and 4 bases from J, the junction kept 7 bases outside the gene matches. Germline CDR1 is MDHEN and CDR2 is SYDVKM. The CDR3 runs to 15 residues.

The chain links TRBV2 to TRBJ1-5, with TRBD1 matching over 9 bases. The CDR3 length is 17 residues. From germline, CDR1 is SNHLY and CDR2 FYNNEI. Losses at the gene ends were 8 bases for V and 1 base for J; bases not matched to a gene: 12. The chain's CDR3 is CASGTGTAGGSNQPQHF. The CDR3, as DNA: TGTGCCAGCGGGACAGGGACGGCGGGAGGGAGCAATCAGCCCCAGCATTTT.

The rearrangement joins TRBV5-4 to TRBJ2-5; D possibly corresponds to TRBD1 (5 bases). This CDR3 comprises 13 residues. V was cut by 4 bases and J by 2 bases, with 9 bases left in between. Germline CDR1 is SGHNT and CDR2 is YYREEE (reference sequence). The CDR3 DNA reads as TGTGCCAGCAGCGGTCAGGGACAAGAGACCCAGTACTTC. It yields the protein CASSGQGQETQYF.

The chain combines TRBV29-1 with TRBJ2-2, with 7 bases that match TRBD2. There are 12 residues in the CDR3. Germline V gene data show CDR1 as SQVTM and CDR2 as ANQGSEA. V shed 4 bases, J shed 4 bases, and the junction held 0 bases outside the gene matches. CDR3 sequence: CSVGGGTGELFF. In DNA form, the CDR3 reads TGCAGCGTTGGCGGGGGCACCGGGGAGCTGTTTTTT.

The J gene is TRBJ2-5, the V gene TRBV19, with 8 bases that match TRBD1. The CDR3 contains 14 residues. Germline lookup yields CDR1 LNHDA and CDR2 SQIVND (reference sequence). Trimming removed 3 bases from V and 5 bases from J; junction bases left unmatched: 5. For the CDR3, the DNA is TGTGCCAGTAGTATCAGGACAGGGTTGGAGACCCAGTACTTC. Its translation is CASSIRTGLETQYF.